This note documents a single TCR beta chain sequence. No antigen is known for it. Unique molecular identifiers were used in preparing the TCRbeta library. TCRdb analysed the PCR reads with MiXCR anew, one entry per CDR3 protein. In the table there are fewer than 550,000 distinct CDR3 sequences, roughly 11% of which are singletons. This entry comes from a study of T-cell reconstitution after alpha-beta-depleted transplantation in children. Overall study findings and caveats: Surviving recipient T cells and thymic progenitors accounted for the high day-60 TCRbeta diversity observed in some patients. Most T-cell counts and diversity one year after the transplant came from T cells that were newly produced. Several hundred graft clones that had expanded were reportedly the source of alpha-beta T cells about two months after transplant.

Trimming removed 5 bases at V and 3 bases at J, with 13 bases between. CDR1 is SGHVS, CDR2 FNYEAQ, per germline. The CDR3 extends over 14 amino acids. The source material was PBMCs, mostly from graft donor cells, sampled 180 days after TCRalphabeta/CD19-depleted stem cell transplant. The origin of this receptor is a female patient between 2 and 15 years old who had a stem cell transplant for aplastic anemia, so the T cells may come from the graft donor. The chain has TRBV7-6 and TRBJ1-1, with D maybe TRBD1 (5 bases). The CDR3 loop is CASSHRGGDTEAFF. In DNA form, the CDR3 reads TGTGCCAGCAGCCACCGGGGAGGGGACACTGAAGCTTTCTTT. Supplemented by reference TRBV7-6 and TRBJ1-1, the full variable domain reads GAGVSQSPRYKVTKRGQDVALRCDPISGHVSLYWYRQALGQGPEFLTYFNYEAQQDKSGLPNDRFSAERPEGSISTLTIQRTEQRDSAMYRCASSHRGGDTEAFFGQGTRLTVV.